These T cell receptor beta chains were read from a single sample in a study of blood T cell repertoires in COVID-19. Method: immunoSEQ multiplex PCR; TCRdb's copy keeps in-frame clones and lacks some. The data hold fewer than 700,000 clones, with 70% to 90% observed a single time. Specimen: peripheral blood. These receptors all come from a woman aged 50 to 60 with COVID-19, enrolled during active disease. The CDR3 runs from the conserved cysteine through the conserved F or W. The D gene is left open where the match is weak. Size values are once, few and many counts, or a class for expanded clones, and some rows have none.

d_call clone_size j_call v_call cdr3_nt cdr3_aa
NA NA TRBJ1-1 TRBV7-6 TGTGCCAGCAGCTCGCGGCCACTAACGAACGCTGAAGCTTTCTTT CASSSRPLTNAEAFF
TRBD2 few TRBJ2-1 TRBV5-1 TGCGCCAGCAGCTCTGGGACTAGCGGTTACAATGAGCAGTTCTTC CASSSGTSGYNEQFF
NA once TRBJ1-2 TRBV19 TGTGCCAGTACAGGGAGGGACTATGGCTACACCTTC CASTGRDYGYTF
NA NA TRBJ2-1 TRBV11-2 TGTGCCAGCAGCGGGGCCCCCTACAATGAGCAGTTCTTC CASSGAPYNEQFF
TRBD1 NA TRBJ1-5 TRBV30 TGTGCCTGGACGAGACAGGGGACTGTGGGCAATCAGCCCCAGCATTTT CAWTRQGTVGNQPQHF
TRBD2 NA TRBJ2-3 TRBV5-1 TGCGCCAGCGATAGCGGGGTTGAAGATACGCAGTATTTT CASDSGVEDTQYF
TRBD1 NA TRBJ1-5 TRBV6-6 TGTGCCAGCAGTCCGCTTACCGGACAGGGAGCCAATCAGCCCCAGCATTTT CASSPLTGQGANQPQHF
NA NA TRBJ2-6 TRBV4-1 TGCGCCAGCAGCCGGGGGGACAGCTCTGGGGCCAACGTCCTGACTTTC CASSRGDSSGANVLTF
NA NA TRBJ2-5 TRBV30 TGTGCCTGGAGCCCACCTAGTACGGAGACCCAGTACTTC CAWSPPSTETQYF
NA NA TRBJ1-2 TRBV7-7 TGTGCCAGCAGCCCGGACAGAGACCGCTATGGCTACACCTTC CASSPDRDRYGYTF
NA NA TRBJ1-2 TRBV5-1 TGCGCCAGCAGCCTGGTGGGCTCTAACTATGGCTACACCTTC CASSLVGSNYGYTF
NA NA TRBJ2-7 TRBV29-1 TGCAGCGTTGAAGATAAGCTAACCTACGAGCAGTACTTC CSVEDKLTYEQYF
TRBD2 NA TRBJ2-5 TRBV5-1 TGCGCCAGCAGCTTGGCCTCTAGCGGGGGGGCTCGGGAGACCCAGTACTTC CASSLASSGGARETQYF
NA NA TRBJ1-1 TRBV7-9 TGTGCCAGCAGCCTAGGCGGTGACACTGAAGCTTTCTTT CASSLGGDTEAFF
TRBD2 few TRBJ2-3 TRBV19 TGTGCCAGTACCTTTAGCGGGGAAACAGATACGCAGTATTTT CASTFSGETDTQYF
NA NA TRBJ1-1 TRBV27 TGTGCCAGCAGTTCGCCCCCCGGGAGTGAAGCTTTCTTT CASSSPPGSEAFF
NA NA TRBJ1-6 TRBV21-1 TGTGCCAGAATAGACAGGATGCGTAATCTATCGACCAGGCGGATGCGTAATTCACCCCTCCACTTT CARIDRMRNLSTRRMRNSPLHF
NA NA TRBJ1-1 TRBV5-1 TGCGCCAGCAGCTTTTTCGGGGGATTGAACACTGAAGCTTTCTTT CASSFFGGLNTEAFF
NA NA TRBJ1-5 TRBV6-5 TGTGCCAGCAGTTACGGGGGCGAGGGCAATCAGCCCCAGCATTTT CASSYGGEGNQPQHF
NA once TRBJ2-7 TRBV27 TGTGCCAGCAGACCCCTGGCAGGGCTTAACAGGTCGTACGAGCAGTACTTC CASRPLAGLNRSYEQYF
TRBD1 once TRBJ2-2 TRBV3-1/TRBV3-2 TGTGCCAGCAGTCATAGCGACAGGGGGGCCGGGGAGCTGTTTTTT CASSHSDRGAGELFF
NA NA TRBJ1-2 TRBV9 TGTGCCAGCAGCGGCCCACGGGTAGACGGCTACACCTTC CASSGPRVDGYTF
TRBD1 NA TRBJ1-4 TRBV29-1 TGCAGCGCGTTCCAGGGGGCTGGGCGGGAAAAACTGTTTTTT CSAFQGAGREKLFF
TRBD1 NA TRBJ2-7 TRBV27 TGTGCCAGCAGTCCCACAGGGGGACGGAGAGAGCAGTACTTC CASSPTGGRREQYF
TRBD2 NA TRBJ2-2 TRBV9 TGTGCCAGCAGCGTAGCCGGGGGGGCGAACACCGGGGAGCTGTTTTTT CASSVAGGANTGELFF
TRBD1 NA TRBJ1-2 TRBV10-1 TGCGCCACCTCCGGGACAGCTTATGGCTACACCTTC CATSGTAYGYTF
TRBD1 NA TRBJ2-7 TRBV5-4 TGTGCCAGCAGCTTAGGACAGGGGGCGTACGAGCAGTACTTC CASSLGQGAYEQYF
TRBD1 NA TRBJ1-4 TRBV30 TGTGCCTGGAGTCTCTCAGGGGGCGCTTATGAAAAACTGTTTTTT CAWSLSGGAYEKLFF
NA NA TRBJ2-7 TRBV3-1/TRBV3-2 TGTGCCAGCAGCCAAGAGGCGGGTGGTTACGAGCAGTACTTC CASSQEAGGYEQYF
NA NA TRBJ2-1 TRBV7-2 TGTGCCAGCAGCTTAATGATTAATGTACAGATCTATGAGCAGTTCTTC CASSLMINVQIYEQFF
NA NA TRBJ2-7 TRBV2 TGTGCCAGCAGCCCTATGACAGGTACCTACGAGCAGTACTTC CASSPMTGTYEQYF
NA NA TRBJ2-2 TRBV18 TGTGCCAGCTCGGAGGCAGGAGGGGGCTACCCCGGGGAGCTGTTTTTT CASSEAGGGYPGELFF
NA NA TRBJ1-2 TRBV12-3/TRBV12-4 TGTGCCAGCAGTCGACAGGTTCCTGGCTACACCTTC CASSRQVPGYTF
NA NA TRBJ1-2 TRBV9 TGTGCCAGCAGCGTCAGGTACGACTATGGCTACACCTTC CASSVRYDYGYTF
TRBD1 NA TRBJ2-7 TRBV19 TGTGCCAGTACCCCCGGGACAGGGCGCTACGAGCAGTACTTC CASTPGTGRYEQYF
TRBD1 NA TRBJ1-1 TRBV10-3 TGTGCCATCCGGGGGACAGAGAACACTGAAGCTTTCTTT CAIRGTENTEAFF
NA NA TRBJ1-5 TRBV6-5 TGTGCCAGCAGCCAAGCAGGGACAAGTAATCAGCCCCAGCATTTT CASSQAGTSNQPQHF
TRBD1 NA TRBJ2-4 TRBV5-3 TGTGCCAGAAGCTTGGGGACAGGACTAGCCAAAAACATTCAGTACTTC CARSLGTGLAKNIQYF
NA NA TRBJ2-5 TRBV18 TGTGCCAGCTCACCGGGCTGGAAAGAGACCCAGTACTTC CASSPGWKETQYF
NA NA TRBJ2-3 TRBV9 TGTGCCAGCAGCCAGCGTCCGTCTAGCACAGATACGCAGTATTTT CASSQRPSSTDTQYF
TRBD1 NA TRBJ2-2 TRBV24-1 TGTGCCACCAGTGATTCTCGGACAGGGACCACCGGGGAGCTGTTTTTT CATSDSRTGTTGELFF
NA NA TRBJ2-5 TRBV4-1 TGCGCCAGCAGCCATCAAGATATTGGGGGGAACCAAGAGACCCAGTACTTC CASSHQDIGGNQETQYF
NA NA TRBJ2-7 TRBV2 TGTGCCAGCAGTGAACTGGCAGGGGGGTGGGAGCAGTACTTC CASSELAGGWEQYF
TRBD2 NA TRBJ2-4 TRBV11-2 TGTGCCAGCAGCTTGCGGGGGGGCCGGGTAAACATTCAGTACTTC CASSLRGGRVNIQYF
TRBD1 NA TRBJ2-2 TRBV24-1 TGTGCCACCAGTGATTCGGGGACAGCAACCCTCACCGGGGAGCTGTTTTTT CATSDSGTATLTGELFF
TRBD1 NA TRBJ1-2 TRBV3-1/TRBV3-2 TGTGCCAGCAGCCCCACAGGGGAGAGTGGCTACACCTTC CASSPTGESGYTF